A single sample is the source of the 21 T cell receptor beta chains below, sequenced in a study of T cell responses to AZD1222 COVID-19 vaccine. Repertoires were generated with immunoSEQ multiplex PCR, while TCRdb's copy carries only in-frame clones and drops some. The sample has fewer than 130,000 clones; around 90% are singletons. The material was peripheral blood, obtained 28 days after the second AZD1222 dose. These receptors were taken from an adult who received the AZD1222 COVID-19 vaccine.

This rearrangement joins TRBV9 to TRBJ1-2; 7 positions match TRBD1. CDR1 and CDR2 from the germline V gene are SGDLS and YYNGEE. CDR3 length equals 14 residues. V lost 3 bases and J lost 3; bases outside the gene matches: 5. This CDR3 is CASSDRDSYYGYTF. The CDR3 bases are TGTGCCAGCAGCGATAGGGACAGCTACTATGGCTACACCTTC.

This clone is a singleton in its sample. The chain uses TRBV6-5 and TRBJ1-2; possible D gene TRBD1, 6 bases. Looked up from germline, CDR1 is MNHEY and CDR2 is SVGAGI. The CDR3 covers 14 residues. Trimming cost V 0 bases and J 7 bases, with 12 bases left between them. CDR3 sequence (DNA): TGTGCCAGCAGTTACTCGAGGCAGGGGAGTGGCTACACCTTC. The encoded protein is CASSYSRQGSGYTF.

The rearrangement uses TRBV5-5 and TRBJ1-1; 9 bases match TRBD1. With 3 bases clipped from V and 5 bases from J, the junction kept 8 bases outside the gene matches. Germline assignment: CDR1 SGHKS and CDR2 YYEKEE (reference sequence). The CDR3 consists of 15 residues. The CDR3 bases are TGTGCCAGCAGCTATCAAACAGGGGGCATTACTGAAGCTTTCTTT. This codes for CASSYQTGGITEAFF.

V gene TRBV7-9 combines with J gene TRBJ2-1, with 15 bases that match TRBD2. Germline assignment: CDR1 SEHNR and CDR2 FQNEAQ (reference sequence). Losses at the gene ends were 1 base for V and 7 bases for J; bases not matched to a gene: 5. The CDR3 contains 17 residues. The CDR3 sequence: CASSLGTSGGAGNEQFF. The CDR3 DNA is TGTGCCAGCAGCTTAGGGACTAGCGGGGGGGCCGGGAATGAGCAGTTCTTC.

The chain joins TRBV5-4 to TRBJ2-7; 7 bases are shared with TRBD1. The CDR3 has 12 amino acids. Germline loops: CDR1 SGHNT, CDR2 YYREEE (reference sequence). Trimming at V came to 2 bases and at J to 6 bases, leaving 2 bases not matched to a gene. CDR3 in DNA: TGTGCCAGCAGCTTAGGGGGCGGCGAGCAGTACTTC. It translates to CASSLGGGEQYF.

The V gene is TRBV25-1, the J gene TRBJ2-2; D ambiguous. This CDR3 region has 14 residues. The V and J ends lost 5 bases and 2 bases respectively, with 9 bases between them. Per germline, CDR1 MGHDK and CDR2 SYGVNS. CDR3 sequence reads: CASSRTPNTGELFF. The CDR3 DNA is TGTGCCAGCAGTAGGACCCCTAACACCGGGGAGCTGTTTTTT. The full variable domain, its missing parts supplied by reference TRBV25-1 and TRBJ2-2, is EADIYQTPRYLVIGTGKKITLECSQTMGHDKMYWYQQDPGMELHLIHYSYGVNSTEKGDLSSESTVSRIRTEHFPLTLESARPSHTSQYLCASSRTPNTGELFFGEGSRLTVL.

V gene TRBV23-1 combines with J gene TRBJ2-3, with D perhaps given as TRBD1 or TRBD2 (6 bases each). TRBV23-1 counts as an open reading frame of uncertain function. CDR3 size: 16 residues. The ends were cut back, 0 bases at V and 2 bases at J, with 12 bases in the middle. The CDR3 DNA reads TGCGCCAGCAGTCAATCGGCAGGGGACTCCACAGATACGCAGTATTTT. This translates into CASSQSAGDSTDTQYF.

The genes are TRBV28 and TRBJ2-2; the match to TRBD2 covers 10 bases. This CDR3 spans 15 amino acids. CDR1 and CDR2 (germline): MDHEN, SYDVKM. V was pared by 7 bases and J by 5 bases, with 7 bases of the junction left unmatched. This chain's CDR3 is CASKVAGGRTGELFF. CDR3 coding DNA: TGTGCCAGCAAGGTAGCGGGGGGACGGACCGGGGAGCTGTTTTTT.

The chain combines TRBV7-2 with TRBJ2-1; TRBD2 agrees at 8 bases. Germline V gives CDR1 SGHTA, CDR2 FQGNSA. Trimming cost V 3 bases and J 6 bases; bases outside gene matches: 7. This CDR3 is built from 15 residues. The CDR3, as DNA: TGTGCCAGCAGCTTGAGCGGGGGCTTCGGCAATGAGCAGTTCTTC. Translated, it gives CASSLSGGFGNEQFF.

This clone was seen once. The chain uses TRBV7-9 and TRBJ2-2, with unresolved D. V was shortened by 0 bases and J by 1 base, with 6 bases between the two germline ends. CDR3 length: 15 residues. Per the germline V gene, CDR1 is SEHNR and CDR2 is FQNEAQ (reference sequence). The CDR3 nucleotides are TGTGCCAGCAGCTTAGCCCGGCGGAACACCGGGGAGCTGTTTTTT. Residues: CASSLARRNTGELFF.

The V call is TRBV7-2, the J call TRBJ2-2, with 8 bases that match TRBD2. Germline CDR1 SGHTA, CDR2 FQGNSA. The J segment lost 5 bases and the V segment lost 3 bases, leaving 8 bases of the junction unmatched. There are 16 residues in the CDR3. The CDR3 region has the DNA TGTGCCAGCAGCTTGTCGACTAGCGCGGGGACCGGGGAGCTGTTTTTT. This encodes CASSLSTSAGTGELFF.

This clone came up once. The genes are TRBV7-9 and TRBJ2-7; 7 bases map to TRBD1. The junction had 8 bases not matched to a gene; V was cut back by 5 bases and J by 4 bases. Germline V gives CDR1 SEHNR, CDR2 FQNEAQ (reference sequence). The CDR3 sequence is 14 residues long. CDR3 protein: CASSPTGLLYEQYF. CDR3 sequence (DNA): TGTGCCAGCAGCCCGACAGGGCTGCTTTACGAGCAGTACTTC. Variable domain in full (rest from reference TRBV7-9 and TRBJ2-7): DTGVSQNPRHKITKRGQNVTFRCDPISEHNRLYWYRQTLGQGPEFLTYFQNEAQLEKSRLLSDRFSAERPKGSFSTLEIQRTEQGDSAMYLCASSPTGLLYEQYFGPGTRLTVT.

On this clone itself: One end of the junction is discordant with germline, which a read error may explain. The rearrangement links TRBV28 to TRBJ1-5, with D possibly being TRBD1 (5 bases). The CDR3 runs to 15 residues. From germline, CDR1 is MDHEN and CDR2 SYDVKM. The CDR3 sequence is CASSFGAGSDQPQHF. The CDR3 DNA follows: TGTGCCAGCAGTTTTGGGGCAGGTAGCGATCAGCCCCAGCATTTT.

This clone was found a few times. The chain combines TRBV7-9 with TRBJ1-1; a weak D match, TRBD1 (5 bases). CDR1 is SEHNR, CDR2 FQNEAQ, per germline (reference sequence). This CDR3 has 12 residues. V shed 5 bases and J shed 11 bases, with 15 bases lying between them. CDR3 DNA sequence: TGTGCCAGCAGCCCCGGGGACCGCTGGGCTTTCTTT. It codes for CASSPGDRWAFF.

This chain uses TRBV5-6 with TRBJ2-2; D is unclear. Trimming pared 0 bases from V and 5 bases from J, leaving 5 bases between. From germline, CDR1 is SGHDT and CDR2 YYEEEE. The CDR3 loop spans 13 amino acids. The CDR3, as DNA: TGTGCCAGCAGCTTGGGTCAGACCGGGGAGCTGTTTTTT. Translated, it gives CASSLGQTGELFF.

This clone showed up just a few times. The V and J genes are TRBV7-9 and TRBJ1-2; TRBD1 is a possible D gene (5 bases). Germline lookup yields CDR1 SEHNR and CDR2 FQNEAQ (reference sequence). CDR3 length: 13 amino acids. V lost 4 bases to trimming and J lost 8 bases, with 14 bases between them. The CDR3 DNA is TGTGCCAGCAGCTACGACTGGGGGATCGGCTACACCTTC. Translated: CASSYDWGIGYTF.

The chain uses TRBV12-3 or TRBV12-4 and TRBJ1-5, with D possibly TRBD1 on 5 matching bases. V lost 7 bases to trimming and J lost 6 bases, with 13 bases between them. This CDR3 is 13 amino acids long. DNA for the CDR3: TGTGCCAGCACGACGGAGGGGCGTCAGCCCCAGCATTTT. Protein: CASTTEGRQPQHF.

The J gene is TRBJ2-2, the V gene TRBV12-5, with a weak D call TRBD1 (7 bases). The germline CDR1 and CDR2 sequences are LGHNT and FRNRAP. V lost 5 bases, J lost 4 bases, and 17 bases lay in between. CDR3 length: 16 residues. The CDR3 loop reads CASGPGDSTSTGELFF. DNA of the CDR3: TGTGCTAGTGGTCCGGGGGACAGTACGAGCACCGGGGAGCTGTTTTTT.

The chain uses TRBV5-8 and TRBJ2-3; D unresolved. This CDR3 is 11 amino acids long. The germline V gene encodes CDR1 SGHTS and CDR2 YDEGEE. V shed 3 bases and J shed 5 bases, with 4 bases lying between them. The DNA of the CDR3 is TGTGCCAGCAGCTGGGTAGATACGCAGTATTTT. Translation gives CASSWVDTQYF. The full variable domain, completed using reference TRBV5-8 and TRBJ2-3, is EAGVTQSPTHLIKTRGQQATLRCSPISGHTSVYWYQQALGLGLQFLLWYDEGEERNRGNFPPRFSGRQFPNYSSELNVNALELEDSALYLCASSWVDTQYFGPGTRLTVL.

This clone was seen a few times. The chain employs TRBV7-2 and TRBJ2-5; D could derive from TRBD1 or TRBD2 (6 bases each). The CDR3 runs to 13 residues. The germline V gene encodes CDR1 SGHTA and CDR2 FQGNSA. V was shortened by 6 bases and J by 7 bases, with 15 bases between the two germline ends. CDR3 amino acids: CASSPEGGGTQYF. CDR3 sequence (DNA): TGTGCCAGCAGTCCCGAAGGGGGAGGGACCCAGTACTTC.

This clone appeared a single time. The gene calls are TRBV7-2 and TRBJ1-5, with a possible D match to TRBD1 (6 bases). V was clipped by 5 bases and J by 5 bases, with 16 bases between them. The CDR3 spans 15 residues. Germline-derived CDR1 and CDR2 are SGHTA and FQGNSA. CDR3 nucleotide sequence: TGTGCCAGCAGCCAATGGGGGGGCGCGGATCAGCCCCAGCATTTT. This translates into CASSQWGGADQPQHF.